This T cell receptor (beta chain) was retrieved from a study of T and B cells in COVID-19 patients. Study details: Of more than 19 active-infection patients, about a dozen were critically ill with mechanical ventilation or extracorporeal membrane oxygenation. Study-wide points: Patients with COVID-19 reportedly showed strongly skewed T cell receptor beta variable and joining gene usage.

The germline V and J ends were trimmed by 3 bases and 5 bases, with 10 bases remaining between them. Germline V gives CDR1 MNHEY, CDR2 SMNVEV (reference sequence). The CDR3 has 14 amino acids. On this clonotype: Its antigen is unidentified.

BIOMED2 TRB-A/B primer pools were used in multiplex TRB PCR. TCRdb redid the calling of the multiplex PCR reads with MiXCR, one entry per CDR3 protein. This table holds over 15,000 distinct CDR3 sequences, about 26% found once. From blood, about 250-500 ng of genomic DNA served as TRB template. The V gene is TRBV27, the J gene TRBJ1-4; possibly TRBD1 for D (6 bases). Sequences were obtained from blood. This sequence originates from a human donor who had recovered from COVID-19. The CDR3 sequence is CASSFFGTNEKLFF. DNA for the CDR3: TGTGCCAGCAGTTTCTTCGGGACAAATGAAAAACTGTTTTTT. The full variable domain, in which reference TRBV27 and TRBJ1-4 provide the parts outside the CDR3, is EAQVTQNPRYLITVTGKKLTVTCSQNMNHEYMSWYRQDPGLGLRQIYYSMNVEVTDKGDVPEGYKVSRKEKRNFPLILESPSPNQTSLYFCASSFFGTNEKLFFGSGTQLSVL.